These 25 T cell receptor beta chains share one sample of origin, sequenced in a study of blood T cell repertoires in COVID-19. Profiling relied on immunoSEQ multiplex PCR, and the TCRdb table lists in-frame clones only, not all of them. The table records approximately 230,000 clones, more than 85% of them present only once. Source material: PBMCs or T cells enriched from blood (not recorded which). These receptor sequences come from a woman in her twenties or thirties who had recovered from COVID-19.

This clone was counted a single time. This chain uses TRBV5-1 with TRBJ2-3; 9 bases match TRBD1. Germline lookup yields CDR1 SGHRS and CDR2 YFSETQ. V lost 9 bases to trimming and J lost 2 bases; unmatched junction nucleotides: 7. The CDR3 is 14 amino acids. The CDR3 nucleotides are TGCGCCACCACCAGGGACAGGGTCACAGATACGCAGTATTTT. Translating it yields CATTRDRVTDTQYF.

This chain connects TRBV27 to TRBJ2-1; 9 positions match TRBD1. Germline trimming cut 4 bases from V and 4 bases from J; bases unmatched to any gene: 5. The CDR3 consists of 15 residues. CDR1 and CDR2 (germline): MNHEY, SMNVEV (reference sequence). In DNA, the CDR3 is TGTGCCAGCAGTTACGGGACAGGGACTTACAATGAGCAGTTCTTC. Translation: CASSYGTGTYNEQFF.

This chain connects TRBV7-2 to TRBJ1-1; no definite D call. Germline-derived CDR1 and CDR2 are SGHTA and FQGNSA. V lost 3 bases to trimming and J lost 7 bases, with 9 bases between them. There are 12 residues in the CDR3. The CDR3 coding sequence is TGTGCCAGCAGCTTGCTTCGCGATGAAGCTTTCTTT. Protein: CASSLLRDEAFF.

This sequence joins TRBV9 and TRBJ1-4, with 8 positions matching TRBD1. V shed 4 bases and J 6 bases; nucleotides not matched to a gene: 5. This CDR3 region has 14 residues. In germline, CDR1 is SGDLS, CDR2 YYNGEE. The CDR3 loop reads CASSLQTGDEKLFF. The CDR3 coding sequence is TGTGCCAGCAGCCTCCAGACAGGGGATGAAAAACTGTTTTTT.

The chain carries TRBV11-2 and TRBJ1-1, with 7 bases matching TRBD1. The V segment lost 2 bases and the J segment 0 bases; nucleotides outside the gene matches: 9. CDR1 SGHAT and CDR2 FQNNGV come from the germline V gene. The CDR3 has 17 amino acids. CDR3 in amino acids: CASSLIEGAALNTEAFF. The CDR3, as DNA: TGTGCCAGCAGCTTAATCGAGGGGGCTGCATTGAACACTGAAGCTTTCTTT.

The chain uses TRBV7-3 and TRBJ2-3, with 13 bases that match TRBD2. Germline CDR1 and CDR2: SGHTA and FQGTGA. CDR3 length equals 16 residues. The J segment lost 4 bases and the V segment lost 5 bases, leaving 6 bases of the junction unmatched. CDR3 sequence reads: CASSRGTSGVADTQYF. For the CDR3, the DNA is TGTGCCAGCAGCCGAGGGACTAGCGGGGTGGCAGATACGCAGTATTTT.

The count of this clone is one. The chain uses TRBV28 and TRBJ1-5; D may be TRBD1 (5 bases). This CDR3 spans 14 amino acids. CDR1 and CDR2 (germline): MDHEN, SYDVKM. The V and J ends lost 7 bases and 7 bases respectively, with 17 bases between them. CDR3 DNA sequence: TGTGCCAGCATCCCGCAGGGCTTAGGCCAGCCCCAGCATTTT. Translating gives CASIPQGLGQPQHF.

The genes are TRBV19 and TRBJ1-2; 8 bases line up with TRBD1. V dropped 5 bases and J dropped 4; count of bases not matched to a gene: 9. The CDR3 loop spans 15 amino acids. Per germline, CDR1 LNHDA and CDR2 SQIVND (reference sequence). This CDR3 is CASSFHTDRAYGYTF. Here the CDR3 DNA reads TGTGCCAGTAGTTTCCATACGGACAGGGCCTATGGCTACACCTTC.

This chain uses TRBV19 with TRBJ1-6, with D hard to call. V was shortened by 3 bases and J by 1 base, with 7 bases between the two germline ends. The CDR3 length is 15 residues. The germline gives CDR1 LNHDA, CDR2 SQIVND (reference sequence). The CDR3 loop is CASSIEESYNSPLHF. For the CDR3, the DNA is TGTGCCAGTAGTATCGAGGAGTCCTATAATTCACCCCTCCACTTT.

The chain carries TRBV2 and TRBJ1-5; a possible D gene is TRBD1 (5 bases). The V end lost 7 bases, the J end lost 5 bases, and 15 bases lay between the germline ends. The CDR3 contains 14 residues. Germline CDR1 and CDR2: SNHLY and FYNNEI. The CDR3 DNA reads as TGTGCCAGCACTTGGCCAGGGCTATATCAGCCCCAGCATTTT. Protein product: CASTWPGLYQPQHF.

The CDR3 protein is CASSSSVVNTGELFF. The CDR3 nucleotides are TGTGCCAGCAGCAGCTCGGTAGTAAACACCGGGGAGCTGTTTTTT. This rearrangement joins TRBV5-4 to TRBJ2-2; no clear D. Trimming took off 4 bases at V and 2 bases at J, with 12 bases between the two ends. CDR1 is SGHNT and CDR2 is YYREEE in the germline V gene (reference sequence). The CDR3 runs to 15 residues. The whole variable domain, filled in from reference TRBV5-4 and TRBJ2-2, reads ETGVTQSPTHLIKTRGQQVTLRCSSQSGHNTVSWYQQALGQGPQFIFQYYREEENGRGNFPPRFSGLQFPNYSSELNVNALELDDSALYLCASSSSVVNTGELFFGEGSRLTVL.

The table lists this clone with a count of one. This chain joins TRBV19 and TRBJ2-7, with 8 bases matching TRBD2. The CDR3 spans 20 residues. The germline CDR1 and CDR2 sequences are LNHDA and SQIVND (reference sequence). J lost 2 bases, V lost 1 base, and 19 bases had no gene match. CDR3 in amino acids: CASSIGGRPAGARSAYEQYF. CDR3 coding DNA: TGTGCCAGTAGTATAGGAGGCCGCCCAGCGGGAGCGCGGTCGGCCTACGAGCAGTACTTC.

The chain employs TRBV19 and TRBJ1-6; 7 bases are a match to TRBD1. V trimming: 3 bases; J trimming: 10 bases; junction bases outside the gene matches: 12. Germline values: CDR1 LNHDA, CDR2 SQIVND (reference sequence). The CDR3 contains 16 residues. Here the CDR3 DNA reads TGTGCCAGTAGTATTCCCTGGACAGGACGCCACTCACCCCTCCACTTT. It is translated as CASSIPWTGRHSPLHF.

The V and J genes are TRBV5-1 and TRBJ2-7, with 12 bases identical to TRBD2. Germline CDR1 is SGHRS and CDR2 is YFSETQ. This CDR3 spans 14 amino acids. Germline trimming cut 3 bases from V and 4 bases from J; bases unmatched to any gene: 2. CDR3 protein: CASSYGLAGYEQYF. CDR3 sequence (DNA): TGCGCCAGCAGCTACGGACTAGCGGGATACGAGCAGTACTTC.

The chain employs TRBV28 and TRBJ2-7, with TRBD1 identical over 8 bases. Germline V lookup: CDR1 MDHEN, CDR2 SYDVKM. The CDR3 length is 14 residues. Losses at the gene ends were 9 bases for V and 1 base for J; bases not matched to a gene: 8. CDR3 loop: CASQYYRGSYEQYF. In nucleotides, the CDR3 is TGTGCCAGTCAGTACTACAGGGGGTCCTACGAGCAGTACTTC.

This rearrangement joins TRBV5-1 to TRBJ2-1; 7 bases fit TRBD2. The CDR3 runs to 14 residues. Trimming at V came to 2 bases and at J to 4 bases, leaving 3 bases not matched to a gene. From germline, CDR1 is SGHRS and CDR2 YFSETQ. The CDR3 here is CASSFSGPYNEQFF. CDR3 in DNA: TGCGCCAGCAGCTTTAGCGGGCCATACAATGAGCAGTTCTTC.

CDR3 residues: CASSQDLTEKVVCLSYEQYF. CDR3 nucleotides: TGCGCCAGCAGCCAAGATCTGACAGAGAAGGTTGTTTGTTTGTCGTACGAGCAGTACTTC. V and J are TRBV4-3 and TRBJ2-7, with TRBD1 as a possible D gene (5 bases). Trimming stripped 0 bases from V and 4 bases from J, with 28 bases between. The CDR3 extends over 20 amino acids. Germline V gene lookup returns CDR1 LGHNA and CDR2 YSLEER.

The chain joins TRBV4-3 to TRBJ1-6; no reliable D call. The CDR3 extends over 14 amino acids. Trimming left V 0 bases short and J 8 bases short, with 8 bases between. Germline V CDR1 and CDR2: LGHNA, YSLEER. The CDR3 region has the DNA TGCGCCAGCAGCCAAGATCGGGGTGATTCACCCCTCCACTTT. It yields the protein CASSQDRGDSPLHF.

The chain is built from TRBV7-2 and TRBJ2-1, with 11 bases identical to TRBD2. Germline CDR1 SGHTA, CDR2 FQGNSA. Trimming at V came to 0 bases and at J to 12 bases, leaving 10 bases not matched to a gene. This CDR3 has 16 amino acids. The CDR3 spells CASSLAQLTSGNSQFF. DNA for the CDR3: TGTGCCAGCAGCTTAGCGCAATTGACTAGCGGGAATTCGCAGTTCTTC. Full variable domain (rest looked up from reference TRBV7-2 and TRBJ2-1): GAGVSQSPSNKVTEKGKDVELRCDPISGHTALYWYRQSLGQGLEFLIYFQGNSAPDKSGLPSDRFSAERTGGSVSTLTIQRTQQEDSAVYLCASSLAQLTSGNSQFFGPGTRLTVL.

This chain joins TRBV9 and TRBJ1-2, with TRBD1 identical over 7 bases. The CDR3 has 17 residues. From germline, CDR1 is SGDLS and CDR2 YYNGEE. The junction had 15 bases not matched to a gene; V was cut back by 0 bases and J by 7 bases. CDR3 nucleotide sequence: TGTGCCAGCAGCGTAGTTCCGGACAGGCCCGGAGGTGGTGGCTACACCTTC. It encodes CASSVVPDRPGGGGYTF. The full variable domain, its missing parts supplied by reference TRBV9 and TRBJ1-2, is DSGVTQTPKHLITATGQRVTLRCSPRSGDLSVYWYQQSLDQGLQFLIQYYNGEERAKGNILERFSAQQFPDLHSELNLSSLELGDSALYFCASSVVPDRPGGGGYTFGSGTRLTVV.

The J gene is TRBJ2-3, the V gene TRBV28; 8 positions agree with TRBD2. The CDR3 has 13 residues. The J segment lost 3 bases and the V segment lost 6 bases, leaving 2 bases of the junction unmatched. Germline CDR1 and CDR2: MDHEN and SYDVKM. DNA of the CDR3: TGTGCCAGCAGGCCTAGCGGGACAGATACGCAGTATTTT. Translating gives CASRPSGTDTQYF.

The V gene is TRBV28, the J gene TRBJ2-7; 8 bases line up with TRBD1. Germline lookup yields CDR1 MDHEN and CDR2 SYDVKM. This CDR3 is 17 amino acids long. J gave up 2 bases and V 3 bases, and 12 bases lay outside the gene matches. CDR3 protein: CASSFFPSTGVTYEQYF. CDR3 nucleotides: TGTGCCAGCAGTTTCTTTCCCTCGACAGGGGTGACCTACGAGCAGTACTTC.

This chain links TRBV28 with TRBJ1-3; D is ambiguous. The germline V gene has CDR1 MDHEN and CDR2 SYDVKM. V lost 6 bases, J lost 0 bases, and 12 bases lay in between. The CDR3 extends over 15 amino acids. The CDR3 region is CASRPGGNSGNTIYF. The CDR3 DNA reads as TGTGCCAGCAGGCCAGGAGGTAACTCTGGAAACACCATATATTTT. The full variable domain, rest sourced from reference TRBV28 and TRBJ1-3, is DVKVTQSSRYLVKRTGEKVFLECVQDMDHENMFWYRQDPGLGLRLIYFSYDVKMKEKGDIPEGYSVSREKKERFSLILESASTNQTSMYLCASRPGGNSGNTIYFGEGSWLTVV.

V is TRBV6-6 and J is TRBJ1-5; 9 bases are a match to TRBD1. CDR1 is MNHNY, CDR2 SVGAGI, per germline (reference sequence). The CDR3 is 16 amino acids. The junction had 7 bases not matched to a gene; V was cut back by 0 bases and J by 7 bases. CDR3 nucleotide sequence: TGTGCCAGCAGTTACTCGGACAGGGGAGGGTGGCAGCCCCAGCATTTT. Its protein is CASSYSDRGGWQPQHF.

The V gene is TRBV9, the J gene TRBJ2-7; TRBD1 matches at 9 bases. Germline V gene data show CDR1 as SGDLS and CDR2 as YYNGEE. The CDR3 totals 14 residues. With V trimmed by 3 bases and J by 6 bases, 7 bases remained unmatched. The CDR3 DNA follows: TGTGCCAGCAGCGCGGGACAGGGTCCGTTCGAGCAGTACTTC. Translated, it gives CASSAGQGPFEQYF.